This TCR beta chain was documented in a study of blood T cells in healthy people across ages. Overall study results and limits: Researchers report that TCR beta diversity correlated strongly with naive T cell percentage. Naive and antigen-experienced cells could not be conclusively compared, given unsorted PBMCs. Older age coincided with a roughly linear decline in TCR beta diversity per million T cells.

It was with a sample-barcoded 5' primer and a J-beta primer mix that a second PCR of roughly 6 to 12 cycles was run. TCRdb ran MiXCR on the 5' RACE reads and lists one entry per CDR3 protein. The data hold about 900,000 distinct CDR3 sequences, with around two thirds observed a single time. The CDR3 covers 13 residues. Germline CDR1 and CDR2: MNHEY and SMNVEV (reference sequence). Trimming pared 6 bases from V and 0 bases from J, leaving 6 bases between. This clonotype was counted between two and nine times. The antigen is not known. Per-sample PBMC isolation yielded at least 6.5 million cells. What was sequenced was blood. The receptor was isolated from a man aged 25 to 40 in good health. The rearrangement uses TRBV27 and TRBJ2-1; unclear D gene. The CDR3 here is CASSLYSYNEQFF. Here the CDR3 DNA reads TGTGCCAGCAGCCTCTACTCCTACAATGAGCAGTTCTTC.